The clone carrying this T cell receptor beta chain was seen a few times. Its specificity is unknown. Unique molecular identifiers were used in preparing the TCRbeta library. One entry per CDR3 protein, called by TCRdb with MiXCR from the PCR reads. The repertoire holds around 450,000 distinct CDR3 sequences, with roughly 16% as singletons. This entry comes from a study of T-cell reconstitution after alpha-beta-depleted transplantation in children. Study-wide points: Several hundred expanded graft clones reportedly were the source of alpha-beta T cells about two months after transplant.

J lost 3 bases, V lost 1 base, and 8 bases had no gene match. Germline values: CDR1 MGHRA, CDR2 YSYEKL. CDR3 length: 16 amino acids. V and J are TRBV4-1 and TRBJ2-5; TRBD2 agrees at 7 bases. The starting material was PBMCs, mostly from graft donor cells, obtained 360 days after TCRalphabeta/CD19-depleted stem cell transplant. The origin of this receptor is a boy under two years old who had a stem cell transplant for Wiskott-Aldrich syndrome, so the T cells may come from the graft donor. In DNA, the CDR3 is TGCGCCAGCAGCCAAGGGACTAGTGGATTAAAAGAGACCCAGTACTTC. Translated: CASSQGTSGLKETQYF.